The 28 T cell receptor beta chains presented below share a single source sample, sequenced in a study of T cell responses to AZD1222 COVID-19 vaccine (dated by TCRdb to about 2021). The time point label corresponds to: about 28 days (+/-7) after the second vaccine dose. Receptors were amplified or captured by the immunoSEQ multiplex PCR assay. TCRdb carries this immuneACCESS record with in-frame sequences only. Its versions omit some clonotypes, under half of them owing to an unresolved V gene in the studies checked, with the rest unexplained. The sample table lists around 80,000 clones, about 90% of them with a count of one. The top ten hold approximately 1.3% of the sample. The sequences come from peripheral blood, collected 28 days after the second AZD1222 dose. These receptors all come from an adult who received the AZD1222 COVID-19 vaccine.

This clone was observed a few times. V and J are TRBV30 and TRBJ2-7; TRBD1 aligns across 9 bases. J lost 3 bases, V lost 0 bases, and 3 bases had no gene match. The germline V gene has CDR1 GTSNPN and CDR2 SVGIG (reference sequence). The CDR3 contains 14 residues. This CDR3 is CAWSVGQGHYEQYF. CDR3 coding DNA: TGTGCCTGGAGTGTCGGACAGGGGCACTACGAGCAGTACTTC.

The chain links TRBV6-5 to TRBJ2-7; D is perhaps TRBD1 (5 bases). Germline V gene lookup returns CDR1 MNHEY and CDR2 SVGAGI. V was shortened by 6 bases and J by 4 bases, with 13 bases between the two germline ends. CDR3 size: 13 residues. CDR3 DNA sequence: TGTGCCAGCAGCCAGGGTGATTTGTACGAGCAGTACTTC. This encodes CASSQGDLYEQYF.

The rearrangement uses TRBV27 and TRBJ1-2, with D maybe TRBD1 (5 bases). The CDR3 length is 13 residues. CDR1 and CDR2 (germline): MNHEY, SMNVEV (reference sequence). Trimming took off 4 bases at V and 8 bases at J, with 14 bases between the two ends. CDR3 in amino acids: CASSWGSGLGYTF. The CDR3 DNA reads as TGTGCCAGCAGTTGGGGATCGGGGCTAGGCTACACCTTC.

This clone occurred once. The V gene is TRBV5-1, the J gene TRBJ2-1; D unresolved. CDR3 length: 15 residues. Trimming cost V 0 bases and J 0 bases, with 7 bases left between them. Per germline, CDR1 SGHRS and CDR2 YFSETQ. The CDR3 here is CASSLGGGSYNEQFF. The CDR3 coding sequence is TGCGCCAGCAGCTTGGGAGGCGGCTCCTACAATGAGCAGTTCTTC.

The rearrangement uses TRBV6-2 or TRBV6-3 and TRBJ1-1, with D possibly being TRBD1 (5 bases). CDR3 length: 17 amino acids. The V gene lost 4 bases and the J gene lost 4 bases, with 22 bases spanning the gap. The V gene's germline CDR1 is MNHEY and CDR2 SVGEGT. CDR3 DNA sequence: TGTGCCAGCAGTTGGACCGGGGTTGGTGGGGGAAGCACTGAAGCTTTCTTT. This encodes CASSWTGVGGGSTEAFF.

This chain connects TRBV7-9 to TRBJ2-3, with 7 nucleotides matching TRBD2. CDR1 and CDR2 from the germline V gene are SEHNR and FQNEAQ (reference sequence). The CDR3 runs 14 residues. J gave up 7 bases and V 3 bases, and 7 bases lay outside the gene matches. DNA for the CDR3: TGTGCCAGCAGCTTTACGGGAGGCCAGAATACGCAGTATTTT. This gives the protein CASSFTGGQNTQYF.

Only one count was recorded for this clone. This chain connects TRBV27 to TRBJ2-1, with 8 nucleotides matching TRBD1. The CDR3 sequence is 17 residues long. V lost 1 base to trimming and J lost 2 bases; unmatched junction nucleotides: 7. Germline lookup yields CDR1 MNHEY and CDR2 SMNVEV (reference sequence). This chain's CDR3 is CASSLYPGGRTYNEQFF. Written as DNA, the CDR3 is TGTGCCAGCAGTTTATACCCAGGGGGCAGGACCTACAATGAGCAGTTCTTC.

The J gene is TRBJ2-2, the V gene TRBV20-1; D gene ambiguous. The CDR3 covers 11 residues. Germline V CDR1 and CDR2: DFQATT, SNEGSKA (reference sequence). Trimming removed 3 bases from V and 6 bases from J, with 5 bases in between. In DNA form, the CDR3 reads TGCAGTGCTAGGGGCCCCGGGGAGCTGTTTTTT. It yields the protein CSARGPGELFF.

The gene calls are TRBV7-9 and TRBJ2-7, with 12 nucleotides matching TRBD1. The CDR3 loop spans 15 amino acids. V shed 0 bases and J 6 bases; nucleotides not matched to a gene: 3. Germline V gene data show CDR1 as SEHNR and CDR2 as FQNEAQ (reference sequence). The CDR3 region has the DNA TGTGCCAGCAGCTTAGCGGGACAGGGGGCGGTCGAGCAGTACTTC. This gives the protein CASSLAGQGAVEQYF.

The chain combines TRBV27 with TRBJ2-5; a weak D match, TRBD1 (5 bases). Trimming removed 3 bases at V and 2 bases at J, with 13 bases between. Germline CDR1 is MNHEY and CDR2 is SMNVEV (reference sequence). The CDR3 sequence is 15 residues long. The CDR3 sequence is CASSLQSRAQETQYF. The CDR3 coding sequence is TGTGCCAGCAGTTTGCAAAGCAGGGCGCAAGAGACCCAGTACTTC.

CDR3 bases: TGTGCCAGCACCACCGATGAGGGACTCCTTTTGAACACTGAAGCTTTCTTT. Its protein is CASTTDEGLLLNTEAFF. V is TRBV9 and J is TRBJ1-1, with D possibly being TRBD1 (5 bases). The CDR3 totals 17 residues. Trimming removed 6 bases from V and 0 bases from J, with 21 bases in between. The germline gives CDR1 SGDLS, CDR2 YYNGEE.

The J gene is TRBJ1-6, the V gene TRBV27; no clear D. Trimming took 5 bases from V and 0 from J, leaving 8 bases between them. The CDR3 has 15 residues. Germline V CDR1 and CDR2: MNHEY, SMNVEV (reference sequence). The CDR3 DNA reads TGTGCCAGCAGTCGACTGAGCTCCTATAATTCACCCCTCCACTTT. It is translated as CASSRLSSYNSPLHF.

The CDR3 sequence is CASSLTVAGGNQPQHF. CDR3 bases: TGTGCCAGCAGCTTAACAGTTGCCGGGGGCAATCAGCCCCAGCATTTT. The rearrangement uses TRBV7-2 and TRBJ1-5; D uncertain. V lost 2 bases and J 2 bases, leaving 13 bases between the germline ends. Germline assignment: CDR1 SGHTA and CDR2 FQGNSA. The CDR3 runs 16 residues.

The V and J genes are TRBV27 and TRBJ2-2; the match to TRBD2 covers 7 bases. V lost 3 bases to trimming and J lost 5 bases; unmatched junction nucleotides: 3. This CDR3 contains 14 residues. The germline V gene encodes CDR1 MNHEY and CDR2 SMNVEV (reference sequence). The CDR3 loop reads CASSLAGATGELFF. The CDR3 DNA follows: TGTGCCAGCAGTTTGGCGGGAGCGACCGGGGAGCTGTTTTTT.

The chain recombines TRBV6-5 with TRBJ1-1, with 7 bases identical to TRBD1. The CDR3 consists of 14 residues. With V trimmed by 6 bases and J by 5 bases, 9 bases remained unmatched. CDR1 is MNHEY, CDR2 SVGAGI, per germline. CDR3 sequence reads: CASRHKGAGTEAFF. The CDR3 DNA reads TGTGCCAGCAGACACAAGGGGGCGGGGACTGAAGCTTTCTTT.

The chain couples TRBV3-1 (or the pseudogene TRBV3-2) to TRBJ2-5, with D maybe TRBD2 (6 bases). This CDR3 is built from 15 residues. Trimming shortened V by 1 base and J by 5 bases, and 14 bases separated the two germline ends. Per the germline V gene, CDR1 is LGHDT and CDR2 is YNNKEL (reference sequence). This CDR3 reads CASSQAGGVRETQYF. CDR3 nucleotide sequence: TGTGCCAGCAGCCAAGCTGGCGGGGTCCGGGAGACCCAGTACTTC.

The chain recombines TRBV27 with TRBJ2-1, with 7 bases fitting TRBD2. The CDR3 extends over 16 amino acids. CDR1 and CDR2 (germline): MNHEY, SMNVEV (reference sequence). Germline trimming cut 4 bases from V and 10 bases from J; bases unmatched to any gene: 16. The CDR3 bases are TGTGCCAGCAGTTCCCCGGGATTTTTGGGGGGGACGGAGCAGTTCTTC. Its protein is CASSSPGFLGGTEQFF.

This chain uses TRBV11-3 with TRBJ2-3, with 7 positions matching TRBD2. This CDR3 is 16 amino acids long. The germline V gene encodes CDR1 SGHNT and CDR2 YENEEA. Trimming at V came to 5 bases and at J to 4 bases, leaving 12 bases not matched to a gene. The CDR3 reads CASSVAAGVGADTQYF. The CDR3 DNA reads TGTGCCAGCAGCGTCGCGGCGGGAGTAGGCGCAGATACGCAGTATTTT.

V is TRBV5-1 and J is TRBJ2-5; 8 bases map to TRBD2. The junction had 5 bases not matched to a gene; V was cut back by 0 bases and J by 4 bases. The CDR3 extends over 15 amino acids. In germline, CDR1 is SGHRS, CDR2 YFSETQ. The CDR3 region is CASSLALAGRETQYF. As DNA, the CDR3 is TGCGCCAGCAGCTTGGCCTTAGCGGGGCGAGAGACCCAGTACTTC.

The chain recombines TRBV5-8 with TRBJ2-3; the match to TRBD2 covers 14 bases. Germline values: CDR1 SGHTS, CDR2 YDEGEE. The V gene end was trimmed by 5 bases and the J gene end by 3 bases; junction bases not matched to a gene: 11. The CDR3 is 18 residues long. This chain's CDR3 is CASRLGTSGRLSTDTQYF. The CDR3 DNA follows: TGTGCCAGCAGACTCGGGACTAGCGGGAGATTGTCTACAGATACGCAGTATTTT.

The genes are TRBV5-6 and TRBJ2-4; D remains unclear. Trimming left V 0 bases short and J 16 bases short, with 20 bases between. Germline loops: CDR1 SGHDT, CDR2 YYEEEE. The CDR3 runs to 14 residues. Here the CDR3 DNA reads TGTGCCAGCAGCTTGGGGCCTGGGGTAGCTCGAGGTTACTTC. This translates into CASSLGPGVARGYF.

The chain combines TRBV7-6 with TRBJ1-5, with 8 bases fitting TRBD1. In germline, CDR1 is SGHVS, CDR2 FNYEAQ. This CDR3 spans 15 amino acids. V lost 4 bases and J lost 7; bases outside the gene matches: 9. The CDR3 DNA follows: TGTGCCAGCAGCTCCGGACAGGGAAAATGGCAGCCCCAGCATTTT. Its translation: CASSSGQGKWQPQHF.

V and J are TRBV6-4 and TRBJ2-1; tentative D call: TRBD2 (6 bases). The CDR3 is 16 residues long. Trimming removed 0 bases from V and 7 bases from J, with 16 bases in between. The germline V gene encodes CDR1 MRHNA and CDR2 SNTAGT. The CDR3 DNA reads TGTGCCAGCAGTGACTCTGGGGGAGGTGGATCGAATGAGCAGTTCTTC. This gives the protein CASSDSGGGGSNEQFF.

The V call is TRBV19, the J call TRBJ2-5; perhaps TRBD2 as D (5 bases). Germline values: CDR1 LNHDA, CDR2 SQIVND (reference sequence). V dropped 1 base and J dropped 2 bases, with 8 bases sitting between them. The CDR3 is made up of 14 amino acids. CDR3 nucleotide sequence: TGTGCCAGTAGTATAGGGGAGTTACAAGAGACCCAGTACTTC. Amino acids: CASSIGELQETQYF.

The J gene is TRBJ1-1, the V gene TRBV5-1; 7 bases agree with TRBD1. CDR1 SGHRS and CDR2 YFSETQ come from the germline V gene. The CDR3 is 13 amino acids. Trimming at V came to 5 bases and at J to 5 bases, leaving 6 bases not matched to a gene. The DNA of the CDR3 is TGCGCCAGCAGTTTTACAGGGGAAACTGAAGCTTTCTTT. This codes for CASSFTGETEAFF.

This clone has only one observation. CDR3 in DNA: TGTGCCTGGAGTTTCGCGACAGGGTCTCGCGGCTACACCTTC. Residues: CAWSFATGSRGYTF. The rearrangement links TRBV30 to TRBJ1-2, with 7 bases lining up with TRBD1. The CDR3 sequence is 14 residues long. The V gene's germline CDR1 is GTSNPN and CDR2 SVGIG (reference sequence). V lost 2 bases and J lost 8; bases outside the gene matches: 11.

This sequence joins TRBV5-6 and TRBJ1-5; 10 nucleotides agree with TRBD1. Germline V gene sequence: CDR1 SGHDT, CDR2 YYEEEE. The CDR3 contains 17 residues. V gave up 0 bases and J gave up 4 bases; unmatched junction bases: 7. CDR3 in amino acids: CASSLATGTGVNQPQHF. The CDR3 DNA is TGTGCCAGCAGCTTGGCCACCGGGACAGGGGTTAATCAGCCCCAGCATTTT.

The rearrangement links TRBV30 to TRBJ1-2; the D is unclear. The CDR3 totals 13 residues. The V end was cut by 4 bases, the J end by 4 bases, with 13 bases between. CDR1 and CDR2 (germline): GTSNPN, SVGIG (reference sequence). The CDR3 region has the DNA TGTGCCTGGATCCCCTCCGGCGGCTATGGCTACACCTTC. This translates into CAWIPSGGYGYTF.